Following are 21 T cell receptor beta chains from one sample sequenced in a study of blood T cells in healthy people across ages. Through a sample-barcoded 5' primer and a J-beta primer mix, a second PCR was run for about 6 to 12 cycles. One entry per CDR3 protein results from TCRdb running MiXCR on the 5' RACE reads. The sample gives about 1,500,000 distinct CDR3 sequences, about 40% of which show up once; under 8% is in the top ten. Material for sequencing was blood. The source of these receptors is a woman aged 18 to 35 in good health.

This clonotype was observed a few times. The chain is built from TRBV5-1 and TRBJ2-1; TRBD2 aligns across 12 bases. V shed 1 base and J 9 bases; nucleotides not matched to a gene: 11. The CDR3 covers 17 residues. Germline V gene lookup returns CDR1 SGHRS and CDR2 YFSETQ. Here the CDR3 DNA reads TGCGCCAGCAGCTTGCTAACTAGCGGGGGGACCACGGGTGAGCAGTTCTTC. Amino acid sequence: CASSLLTSGGTTGEQFF.

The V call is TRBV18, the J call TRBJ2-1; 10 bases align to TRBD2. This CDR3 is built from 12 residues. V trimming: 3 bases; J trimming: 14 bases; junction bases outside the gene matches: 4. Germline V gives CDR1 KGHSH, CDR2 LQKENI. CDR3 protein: CASSPLAGAEFF. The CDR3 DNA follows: TGTGCCAGCTCACCGCTAGCGGGGGCCGAGTTCTTC.

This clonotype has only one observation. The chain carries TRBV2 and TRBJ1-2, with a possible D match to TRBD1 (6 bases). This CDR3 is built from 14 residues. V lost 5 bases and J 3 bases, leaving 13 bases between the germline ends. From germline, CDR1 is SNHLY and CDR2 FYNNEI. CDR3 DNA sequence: TGTGCCAGCAGTTTTCAGGGGCTCGACTATGGCTACACCTTC. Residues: CASSFQGLDYGYTF.

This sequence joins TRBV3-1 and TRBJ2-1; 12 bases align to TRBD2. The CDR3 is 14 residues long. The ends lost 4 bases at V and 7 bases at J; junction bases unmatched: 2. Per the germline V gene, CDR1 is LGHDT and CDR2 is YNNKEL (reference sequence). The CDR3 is CASSRTSGVNEQFF. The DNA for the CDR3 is TGTGCCAGCAGCCGGACTAGCGGGGTGAATGAGCAGTTCTTC.

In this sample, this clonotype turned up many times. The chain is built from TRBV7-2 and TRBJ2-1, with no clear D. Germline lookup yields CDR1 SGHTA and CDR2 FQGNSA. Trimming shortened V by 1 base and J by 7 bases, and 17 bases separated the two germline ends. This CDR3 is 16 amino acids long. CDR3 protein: CASSLVARTLTNEQFF. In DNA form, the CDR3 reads TGTGCCAGCAGCTTAGTAGCCCGGACCCTTACAAATGAGCAGTTCTTC.

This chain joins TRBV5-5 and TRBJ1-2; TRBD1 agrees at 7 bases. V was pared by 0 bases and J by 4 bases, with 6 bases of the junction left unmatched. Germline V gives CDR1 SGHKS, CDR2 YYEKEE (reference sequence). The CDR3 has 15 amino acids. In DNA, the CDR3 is TGTGCCAGCAGCTTGGCGACAGGGCCCTCCTATGGCTACACCTTC. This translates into CASSLATGPSYGYTF. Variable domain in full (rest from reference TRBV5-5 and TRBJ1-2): DAGVTQSPTHLIKTRGQQVTLRCSPISGHKSVSWYQQVLGQGPQFIFQYYEKEERGRGNFPDRFSARQFPNYSSELNVNALLLGDSALYLCASSLATGPSYGYTFGSGTRLTVV.

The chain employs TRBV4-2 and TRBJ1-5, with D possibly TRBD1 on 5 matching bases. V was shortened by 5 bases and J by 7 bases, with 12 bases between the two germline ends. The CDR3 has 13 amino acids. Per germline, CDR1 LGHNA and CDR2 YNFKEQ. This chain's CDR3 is CASSADRDQPQHF. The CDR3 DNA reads TGTGCCAGCAGCGCCGACAGAGACCAGCCCCAGCATTTT.

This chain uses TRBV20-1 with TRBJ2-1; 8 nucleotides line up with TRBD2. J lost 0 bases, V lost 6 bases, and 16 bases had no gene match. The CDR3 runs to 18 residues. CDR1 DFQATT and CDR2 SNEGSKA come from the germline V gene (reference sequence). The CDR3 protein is CSATSGGSGRGSYNEQFF. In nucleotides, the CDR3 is TGCAGTGCCACCTCCGGAGGGAGCGGGAGAGGCTCCTACAATGAGCAGTTCTTC.

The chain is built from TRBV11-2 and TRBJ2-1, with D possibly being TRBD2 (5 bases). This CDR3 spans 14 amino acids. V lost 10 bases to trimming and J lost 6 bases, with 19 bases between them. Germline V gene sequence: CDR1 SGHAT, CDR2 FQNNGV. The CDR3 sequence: CANSRTPMGNEQFF. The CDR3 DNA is TGTGCCAACTCGAGGACTCCCATGGGCAATGAGCAGTTCTTC.

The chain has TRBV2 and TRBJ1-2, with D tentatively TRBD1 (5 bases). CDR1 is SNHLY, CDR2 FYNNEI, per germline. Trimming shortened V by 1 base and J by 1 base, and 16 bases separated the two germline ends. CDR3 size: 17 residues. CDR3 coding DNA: TGTGCCAGCAGTGAAGTGGTTTTGGGGCAGGATAACTATGGCTACACCTTC. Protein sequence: CASSEVVLGQDNYGYTF.

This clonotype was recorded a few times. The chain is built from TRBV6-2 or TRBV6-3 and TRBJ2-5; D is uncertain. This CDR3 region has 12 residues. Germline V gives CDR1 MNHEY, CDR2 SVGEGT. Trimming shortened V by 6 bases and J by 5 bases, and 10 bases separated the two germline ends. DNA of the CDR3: TGTGCCAGCAGCTTTGAACCCGAGACCCAGTACTTC. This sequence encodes CASSFEPETQYF.

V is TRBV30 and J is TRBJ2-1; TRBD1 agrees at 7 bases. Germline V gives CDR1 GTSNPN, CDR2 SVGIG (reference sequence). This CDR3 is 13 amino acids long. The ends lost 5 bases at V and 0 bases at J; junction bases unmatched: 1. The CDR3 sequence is CAWDRVSYNEQFF. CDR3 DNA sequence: TGTGCCTGGGACAGGGTCTCCTACAATGAGCAGTTCTTC.

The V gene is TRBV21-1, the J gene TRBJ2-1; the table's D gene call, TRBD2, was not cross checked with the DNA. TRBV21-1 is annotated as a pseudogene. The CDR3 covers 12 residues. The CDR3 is CASRRGSGRWFF. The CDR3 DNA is TGTGCCAGCAGAAGGGGTAGCGGGAGGTGGTTCTTC.

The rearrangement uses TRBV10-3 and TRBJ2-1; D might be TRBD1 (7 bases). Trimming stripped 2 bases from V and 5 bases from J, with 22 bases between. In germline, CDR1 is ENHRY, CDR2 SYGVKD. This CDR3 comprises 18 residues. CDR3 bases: TGTGCCATCAGTGAGAGGGGACCAGAGCAGGGGGGCCACAATGAGCAGTTCTTC. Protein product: CAISERGPEQGGHNEQFF.

The CDR3 is CASSLAAIGPTQYF. CDR3 sequence (DNA): TGTGCCAGCAGCTTAGCGGCGATTGGTCCGACGCAGTATTTT. The chain uses TRBV7-9 and TRBJ2-3; the D is unclear. This CDR3 contains 14 residues. Germline V gives CDR1 SEHNR, CDR2 FQNEAQ (reference sequence). Trimming left V 0 bases short and J 9 bases short, with 13 bases between.

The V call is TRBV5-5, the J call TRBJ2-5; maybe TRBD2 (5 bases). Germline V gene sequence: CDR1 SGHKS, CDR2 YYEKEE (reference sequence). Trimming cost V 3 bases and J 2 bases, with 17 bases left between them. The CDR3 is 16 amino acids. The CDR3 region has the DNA TGTGCCAGCAGCTCGTTAGCGTGGAGTCAACAAGAGACCCAGTACTTC. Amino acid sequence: CASSSLAWSQQETQYF.

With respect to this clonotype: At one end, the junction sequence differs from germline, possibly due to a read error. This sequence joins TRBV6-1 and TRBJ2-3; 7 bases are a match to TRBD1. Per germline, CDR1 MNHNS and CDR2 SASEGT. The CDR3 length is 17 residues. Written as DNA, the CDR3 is TGTACCAGCAGATCACCTACAGGGGAGCGAGGGGCAGATACGCAGTATTTT. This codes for CTSRSPTGERGADTQYF.

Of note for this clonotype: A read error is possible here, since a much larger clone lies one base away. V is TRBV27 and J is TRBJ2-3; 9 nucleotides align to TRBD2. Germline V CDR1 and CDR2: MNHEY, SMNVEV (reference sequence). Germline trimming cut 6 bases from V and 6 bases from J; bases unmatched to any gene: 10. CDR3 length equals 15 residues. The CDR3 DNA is TGTGCCAGCAGCCCCGGGGCTAGCGGGGACGATACGCAGTATTTT. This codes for CASSPGASGDDTQYF.

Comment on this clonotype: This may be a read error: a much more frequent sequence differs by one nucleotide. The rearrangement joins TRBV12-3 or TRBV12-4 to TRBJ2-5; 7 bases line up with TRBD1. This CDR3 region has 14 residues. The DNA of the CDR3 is TGTGCCAGCAGGTTAGTACAGGGGCAAGAGACCCAGTACTTC. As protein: CASRLVQGQETQYF.

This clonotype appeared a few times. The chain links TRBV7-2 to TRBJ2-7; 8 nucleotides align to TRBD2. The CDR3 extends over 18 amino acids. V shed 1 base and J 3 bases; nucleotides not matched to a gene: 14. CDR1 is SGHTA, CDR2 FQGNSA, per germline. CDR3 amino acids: CASSLDPGGPVVVYEQYF. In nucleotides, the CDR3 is TGTGCCAGCAGCTTAGATCCGGGAGGGCCGGTAGTTGTCTACGAGCAGTACTTC.

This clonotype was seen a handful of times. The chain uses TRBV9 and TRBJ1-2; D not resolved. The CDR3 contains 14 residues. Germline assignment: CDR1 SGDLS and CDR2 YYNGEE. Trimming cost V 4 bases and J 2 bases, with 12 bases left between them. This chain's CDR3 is CASSPRTSNYGYTF. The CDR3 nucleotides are TGTGCCAGCAGCCCCCGGACGTCAAACTATGGCTACACCTTC.